This paragraph covers one T cell receptor beta chain sequence. Its antigen is still unknown. The sample comes from a study of cytomegalovirus exposure and HLA in healthy donors. General study results and limits: Reportedly, diagnosis of cytomegalovirus status by the classifier showed high specificity and sensitivity. In presence/absence analyses, roughly uniform sequencing depth across donors was assumed. The authors considered a cluster of highly shared sequence variants likely to be a sequencing artifact. The study designated about 180 TCR beta chains cytomegalovirus-associated.

V trimming: 4 bases; J trimming: 2 bases; junction bases outside the gene matches: 11. This CDR3 has 16 amino acids. The germline CDR1 and CDR2 sequences are SGHRS and YFSETQ. The PCR ran on 60 Vbeta and 13 Jbeta primers. The table came from immunoSEQ multiplex PCR; TCRdb's copy has only in-frame clones and leaves some out. Of about 100,000 clones in the sample, about 80% were seen once. The chain is built from TRBV5-1 and TRBJ2-5; 7 bases are shared with TRBD1. Sequencing input: PBMCs. The sequence derives from a man aged 45 to 65 in good health and CMV-seropositive. This chain's CDR3 is CASSRTSTGRQETQYF. The CDR3 DNA follows: TGCGCCAGCAGCCGTACCTCGACAGGGCGGCAAGAGACCCAGTACTTC.